This T cell receptor (beta chain) was profiled in a study of blood T cell repertoires in COVID-19. The wider study: The origin of the acute and convalescent COVID-19 samples was the United States, Italy and Spain. T cells, B-cell-depleted T cells, or PBMCs provided the cDNA or gDNA that served as material.

Per the original data handling: Reference gene primer amplification gave nucleated cell count estimates. Here immunoSEQ multiplex PCR was the method, and the copy in TCRdb shows in-frame clones only, minus some. That table furnishes V, J and clone size, whereas the DNA furnished D and trimming. The table records 25,000 or so clones, approximately 86% of them present only once. This CDR3 region has 13 residues. Trimming shortened V by 6 bases and J by 5 bases, and 13 bases separated the two germline ends. The receptor was derived from a human donor with acute or convalescent COVID-19. The donor label of this sample is uncertain. The V call is TRBV12-3 or TRBV12-4, the J call TRBJ1-1; no clear D gene. Sequences were obtained from peripheral blood. Written as DNA, the CDR3 is TGTGCCAGCAGCCTCGAATTGAGAACTGAAGCTTTCTTT. Encoded protein: CASSLELRTEAFF.